This T cell receptor (beta chain) was captured in a study of blood T cells in healthy people across ages. A sample-barcoded 5' primer and a J-beta primer mix were used in a second PCR of roughly 6 to 11 cycles. A single record per CDR3 protein comes from TCRdb applying MiXCR to the 5' RACE reads. The data contain 800,000 or so distinct CDR3 sequences, more than 20% of them singletons. Trimming removed 5 bases at V and 4 bases at J, with 15 bases between. Germline lookup yields CDR1 SGHTA and CDR2 FQGNSA. The CDR3 contains 15 residues. These data are also associated with another study on T cells of mothers and their children. In that study: A few healthy Caucasian mothers and their six children donated.

What was sequenced was blood. The clonotype was recovered from a boy aged 5-17 years in good health. J is TRBJ2-1 and V is TRBV7-2; perhaps TRBD2 as D (6 bases). CDR3: CASSTRSGGYNEQFF. DNA for the CDR3: TGTGCCAGCAGCACCCGGAGTGGGGGGTACAATGAGCAGTTCTTC.